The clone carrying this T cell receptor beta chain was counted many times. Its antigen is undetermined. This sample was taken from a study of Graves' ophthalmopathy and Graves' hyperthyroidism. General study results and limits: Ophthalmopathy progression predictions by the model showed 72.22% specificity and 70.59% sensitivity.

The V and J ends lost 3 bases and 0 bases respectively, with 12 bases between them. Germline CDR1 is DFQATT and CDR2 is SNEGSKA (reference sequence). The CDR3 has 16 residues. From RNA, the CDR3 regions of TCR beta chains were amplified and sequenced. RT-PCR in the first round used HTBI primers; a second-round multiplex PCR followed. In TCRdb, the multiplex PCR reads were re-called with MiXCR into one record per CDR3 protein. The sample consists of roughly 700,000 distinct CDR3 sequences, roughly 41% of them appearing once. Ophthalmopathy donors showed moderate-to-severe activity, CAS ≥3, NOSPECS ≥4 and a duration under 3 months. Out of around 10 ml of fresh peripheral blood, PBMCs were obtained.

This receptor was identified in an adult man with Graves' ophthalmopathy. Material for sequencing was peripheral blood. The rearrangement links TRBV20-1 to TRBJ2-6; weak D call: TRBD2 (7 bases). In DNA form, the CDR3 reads TGCAGTGCTAGGCGGGGGCACTCCTCTGGGGCCAACGTCCTGACTTTC. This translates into CSARRGHSSGANVLTF.